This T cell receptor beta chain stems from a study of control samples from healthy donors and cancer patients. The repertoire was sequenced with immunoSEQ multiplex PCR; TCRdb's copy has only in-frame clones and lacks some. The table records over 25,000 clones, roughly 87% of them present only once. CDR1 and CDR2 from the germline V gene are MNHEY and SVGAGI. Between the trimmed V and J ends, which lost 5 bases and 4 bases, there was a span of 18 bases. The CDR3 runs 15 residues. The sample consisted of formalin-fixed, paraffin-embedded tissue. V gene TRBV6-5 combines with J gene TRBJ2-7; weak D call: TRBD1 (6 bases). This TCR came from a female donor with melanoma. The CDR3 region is CASSRLPDRPYEQYF. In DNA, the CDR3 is TGTGCCAGCAGTCGCCTTCCGGACAGACCATACGAGCAGTACTTC.